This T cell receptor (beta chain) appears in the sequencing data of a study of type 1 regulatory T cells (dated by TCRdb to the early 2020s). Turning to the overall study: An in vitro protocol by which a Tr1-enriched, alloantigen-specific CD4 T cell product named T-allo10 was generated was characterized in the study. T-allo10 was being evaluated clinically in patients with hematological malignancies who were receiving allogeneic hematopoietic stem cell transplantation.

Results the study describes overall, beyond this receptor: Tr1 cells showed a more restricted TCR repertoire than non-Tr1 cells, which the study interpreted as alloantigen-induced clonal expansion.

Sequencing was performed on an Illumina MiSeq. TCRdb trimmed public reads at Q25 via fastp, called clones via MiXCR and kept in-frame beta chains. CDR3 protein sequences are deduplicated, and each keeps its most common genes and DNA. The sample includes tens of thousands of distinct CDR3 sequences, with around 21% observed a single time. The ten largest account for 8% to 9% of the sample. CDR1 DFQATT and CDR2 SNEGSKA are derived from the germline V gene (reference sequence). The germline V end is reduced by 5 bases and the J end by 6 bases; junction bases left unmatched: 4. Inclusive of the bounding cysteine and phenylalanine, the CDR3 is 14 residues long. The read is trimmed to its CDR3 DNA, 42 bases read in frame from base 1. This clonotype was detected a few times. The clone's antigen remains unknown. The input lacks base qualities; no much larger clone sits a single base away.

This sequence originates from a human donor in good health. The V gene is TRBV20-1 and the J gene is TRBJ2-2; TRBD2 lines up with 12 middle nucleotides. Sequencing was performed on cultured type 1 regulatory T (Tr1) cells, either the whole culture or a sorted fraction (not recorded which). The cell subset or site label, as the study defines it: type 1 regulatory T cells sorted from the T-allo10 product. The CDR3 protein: CSASSGRAAGELFF. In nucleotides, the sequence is TGCAGTGCTTCTAGCGGGAGGGCCGCCGGGGAGCTGTTTTTT.